The 2 T cell receptor beta chains presented below share a single source sample, sequenced in a study of a mutant IDH1 vaccine in newly diagnosed glioma. The sample's time point: baseline, week 1 (first vaccination visit). Described treatment: pre-vaccination baseline after standard-of-care therapy. Sequenced by immunoSEQ multiplex PCR; TCRdb stores in-frame clones only, minus some. Altogether 60,000 to 75,000 clones are present, about four fifths being singletons, with the ten largest covering 8.2%. The material was PBMCs, obtained from a glioma patient treated with radiotherapy, temozolomide or both. The receptors come from a man between 45 and 60 years old with glioma.

This clone was observed once. The chain couples TRBV6-1 to TRBJ1-4, with TRBD1 matching 11 bases. V gave up 0 bases and J gave up 5 bases; unmatched junction bases: 2. This CDR3 region has 16 residues. Per the germline V gene, CDR1 is MNHNS and CDR2 is SASEGT. CDR3 DNA sequence: TGTGCCAGCAGTGAAGCGGGGACAGGGGGAAATGAAAAACTGTTTTTT. The encoded protein is CASSEAGTGGNEKLFF.

This chain connects TRBV9 to TRBJ2-5; D is undetermined. V shed 0 bases and J shed 1 base, with 4 bases lying between them. The CDR3 runs to 13 residues. Germline assignment: CDR1 SGDLS and CDR2 YYNGEE. This chain's CDR3 is CASSVAGQETQYF. The DNA for the CDR3 is TGTGCCAGCAGCGTAGCGGGCCAAGAGACCCAGTACTTC.